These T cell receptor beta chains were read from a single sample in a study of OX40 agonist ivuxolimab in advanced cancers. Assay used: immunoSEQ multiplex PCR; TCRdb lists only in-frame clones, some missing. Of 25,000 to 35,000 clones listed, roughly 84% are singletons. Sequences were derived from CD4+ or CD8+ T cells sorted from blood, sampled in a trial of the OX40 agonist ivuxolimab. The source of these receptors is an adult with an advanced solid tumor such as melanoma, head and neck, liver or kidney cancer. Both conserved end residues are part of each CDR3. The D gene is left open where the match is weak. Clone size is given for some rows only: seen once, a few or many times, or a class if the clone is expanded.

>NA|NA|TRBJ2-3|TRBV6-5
TGTGCCAGCAGTTCCCGGGTTCTGAGCACAGATACGCAGTATTTT
CASSSRVLSTDTQYF
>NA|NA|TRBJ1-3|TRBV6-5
TGTGCCAGCAGTCGTGGGGATTACTCTGGAAACACCATATATTTT
CASSRGDYSGNTIYF
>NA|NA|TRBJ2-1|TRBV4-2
TGTGCCAGCAGCCAAGGTGTGCGGGATGGTGATGAGCAGTTCTTC
CASSQGVRDGDEQFF
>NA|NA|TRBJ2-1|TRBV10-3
TGTGCCATCAGTGACCCCGGGACCCCCCCCAATGAGCAGTTCTTC
CAISDPGTPPNEQFF
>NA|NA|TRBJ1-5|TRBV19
TGTGCCAGTTCATCAGGAGAGTATAGCAATCAGCCCCAGCATTTT
CASSSGEYSNQPQHF
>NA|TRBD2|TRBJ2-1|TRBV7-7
TGTGCTAGCAGCCCGGGACTAGCGGGGTCGAATGAGCAGTTCTTC
CASSPGLAGSNEQFF
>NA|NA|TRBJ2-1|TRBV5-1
TGCGCCAGCAGCTTGGAAGGGAACAATGAGCAGTTCTTC
CASSLEGNNEQFF
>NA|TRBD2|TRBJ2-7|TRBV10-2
TGCGCCAGCAGAGGGACTAGCCTAGGGTACGAGCAGTACTTC
CASRGTSLGYEQYF
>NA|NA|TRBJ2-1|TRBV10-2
TGCGCCAGCAGTGAGTCGATCGTTTCGGACTACAATGAGCAGTTCTTC
CASSESIVSDYNEQFF
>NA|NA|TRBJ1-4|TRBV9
TGTGCCAGCAGCACTGAGGATTCAGGTCCTAATGAAAAACTGTTTTTT
CASSTEDSGPNEKLFF
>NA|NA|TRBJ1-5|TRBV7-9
TGTGCCAGCAGCGACACAGGTCTACGCAATCAGCCCCAGCATTTT
CASSDTGLRNQPQHF
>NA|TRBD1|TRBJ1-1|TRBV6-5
TGTGCCAGCAGTCCCGGGACAGGGAACACTGAAGCTTTCTTT
CASSPGTGNTEAFF
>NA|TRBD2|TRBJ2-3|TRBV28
TGTGCCAGCAGTTATCGGCGGGAGTCCACAGATACGCAGTATTTT
CASSYRRESTDTQYF
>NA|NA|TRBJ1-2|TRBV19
TGTGCCAGTAGTATCGGGGGTGCAATTGATGGCTACACCTTC
CASSIGGAIDGYTF
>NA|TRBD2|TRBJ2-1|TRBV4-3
TGCGCCAGCAGCCTGTCGCTCGGGACTAACTCCTACAATGAGCAGTTCTTC
CASSLSLGTNSYNEQFF
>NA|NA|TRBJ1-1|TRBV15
TGTGCCACCAGCAGAGAAACTCGAACCTTGAACACTGAAGCTTTCTTT
CATSRETRTLNTEAFF
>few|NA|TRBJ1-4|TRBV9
TGTGCCAGCAGCCTATGGGACCGTGCAACTAATGAAAAACTGTTTTTT
CASSLWDRATNEKLFF
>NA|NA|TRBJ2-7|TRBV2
TGTGCCAGCAGCACCAACGAAGAGGTGCCCTACGAGCAGTACTTC
CASSTNEEVPYEQYF
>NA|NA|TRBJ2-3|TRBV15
TGTGCCACCAGTCCGCAGGATCCTAGCACAGATACGCAGTATTTT
CATSPQDPSTDTQYF
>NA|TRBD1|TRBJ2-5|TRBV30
TGTGCCTGGAGTGTACGGAACAGGGGCCCTCGAAAGGAGACCCAGTACTTC
CAWSVRNRGPRKETQYF
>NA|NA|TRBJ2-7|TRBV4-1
TGCGCCAGCAGCCAAGATCTTAACGGAATCTACGAGCAGTACTTC
CASSQDLNGIYEQYF
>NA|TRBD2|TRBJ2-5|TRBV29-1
TGCAGCGTGGACGGACTAGCGGGAGAGGAGACCCAGTACTTC
CSVDGLAGEETQYF
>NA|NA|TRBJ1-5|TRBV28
TGTGCCAGCAGTTTCCCCAGGAGCAATCAGCCCCAGCATTTT
CASSFPRSNQPQHF
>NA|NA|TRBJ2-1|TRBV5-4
TGTGCCAGCAGCTTGGCCCACTCGGGGCAGTGGTACAATGAGCAGTTCTTC
CASSLAHSGQWYNEQFF
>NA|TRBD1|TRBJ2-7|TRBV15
TGTGCCACCAGCTCCTCGTGGACAGGGCACTACGAGCAGTACTTC
CATSSSWTGHYEQYF
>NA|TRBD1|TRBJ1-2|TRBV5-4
TGTGCCAGCAGCTTTCGGGACAAACAGGGGATCTATGGCTACACCTTC
CASSFRDKQGIYGYTF
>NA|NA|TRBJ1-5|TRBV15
TGTGCCACCAGCAGAGAAGAGTCGAGCAATCAGCCCCAGCATTTT
CATSREESSNQPQHF
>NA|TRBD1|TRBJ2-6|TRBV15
TGTGCCACCAGCAGAACCCAATGGGACAGCTCTGGGGCCAACGTCCTGACTTTC
CATSRTQWDSSGANVLTF
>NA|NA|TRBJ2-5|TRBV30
TGTGCCTGGAGTCCGGCCGGGAAGTGGACCCAGTACTTC
CAWSPAGKWTQYF